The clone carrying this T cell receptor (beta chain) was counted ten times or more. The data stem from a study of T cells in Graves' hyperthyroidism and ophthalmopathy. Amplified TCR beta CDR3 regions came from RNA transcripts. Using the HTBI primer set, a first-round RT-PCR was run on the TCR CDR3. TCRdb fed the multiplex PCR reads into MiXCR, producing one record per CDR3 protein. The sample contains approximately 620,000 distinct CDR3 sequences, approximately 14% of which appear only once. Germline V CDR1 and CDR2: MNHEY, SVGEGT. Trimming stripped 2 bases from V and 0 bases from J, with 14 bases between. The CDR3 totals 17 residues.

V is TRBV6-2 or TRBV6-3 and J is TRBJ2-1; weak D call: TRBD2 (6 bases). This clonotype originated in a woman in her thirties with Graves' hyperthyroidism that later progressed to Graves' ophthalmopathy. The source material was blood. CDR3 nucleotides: TGTGCCAGCAGTTACGCGATAGCGGAAAGCTCCTACAATGAGCAGTTCTTC. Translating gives CASSYAIAESSYNEQFF.